One and the same sample provided the 32 T cell receptor beta chains below, sequenced in a study of cytomegalovirus exposure and HLA in healthy donors. PCR used 60 Vbeta primers and 13 Jbeta primers. Clones were sequenced by immunoSEQ multiplex PCR, and TCRdb holds only the in-frame ones, with some missing. The table has some 130,000 clones, 80% seen once; the top ten hold just over 2.5%. The source material was PBMCs. These receptors were taken from a man aged 25-40 years in good health and CMV-seronegative.

The chain employs TRBV7-9 and TRBJ2-1; perhaps TRBD1 as D (5 bases). Germline CDR1 is SEHNR and CDR2 is FQNEAQ (reference sequence). Trimming removed 2 bases at V and 7 bases at J, with 15 bases between. This CDR3 contains 15 residues. DNA for the CDR3: TGTGCCAGCAGCTTACGGCGGCTAGGGGAAAATGAGCAGTTCTTC. It specifies CASSLRRLGENEQFF.

The J gene is TRBJ2-7, the V gene TRBV5-1; TRBD1 aligns across 10 bases. The CDR3 is made up of 14 amino acids. V trimming: 2 bases; J trimming: 7 bases; junction bases outside the gene matches: 6. Germline assignment: CDR1 SGHRS and CDR2 YFSETQ. CDR3 loop: CASSFRTGGSEQYF. The CDR3 nucleotides read TGCGCCAGCAGCTTCCGGACAGGGGGTAGTGAGCAGTACTTC.

The chain links TRBV7-9 to TRBJ1-1; TRBD1 matches 9 bases. The CDR3 consists of 15 residues. Germline V gene sequence: CDR1 SEHNR, CDR2 FQNEAQ (reference sequence). V gave up 1 base and J gave up 4 bases; unmatched junction bases: 4. This CDR3 reads CASSLGETGGTEAFF. As DNA, the CDR3 is TGTGCCAGCAGCTTAGGGGAGACAGGGGGCACTGAAGCTTTCTTT.

This sequence joins TRBV4-3 and TRBJ1-1; D not certain. This CDR3 has 16 residues. V was trimmed by 0 bases and J by 0 bases, leaving 11 bases between them. Germline V CDR1 and CDR2: LGHNA, YSLEER. The CDR3 protein is CASSQDWTGMNTEAFF. CDR3 in DNA: TGCGCCAGCAGCCAAGATTGGACGGGGATGAACACTGAAGCTTTCTTT.

The J gene is TRBJ2-1, the V gene TRBV30; 11 nucleotides agree with TRBD2. Looked up from germline, CDR1 is GTSNPN and CDR2 is SVGIG (reference sequence). Trimming cost V 5 bases and J 6 bases; bases outside gene matches: 9. The CDR3 is made up of 15 amino acids. Written as DNA, the CDR3 is TGTGCCTGGTCACCAGGGACTAGCGGTCTCAATGAGCAGTTCTTC. This translates into CAWSPGTSGLNEQFF.

CDR3 sequence: CASSPTGAMNTEAFF. The CDR3 DNA is TGTGCCAGCAGTCCGACAGGGGCGATGAACACTGAAGCTTTCTTT. This chain links TRBV6-5 with TRBJ1-1; 8 nucleotides agree with TRBD1. From germline, CDR1 is MNHEY and CDR2 SVGAGI. The CDR3 has 15 amino acids. V lost 5 bases to trimming and J lost 0 bases; unmatched junction nucleotides: 5.

J is TRBJ2-7 and V is TRBV9, with TRBD2 matching over 13 bases. J lost 2 bases, V lost 4 bases, and 6 bases had no gene match. This CDR3 is 16 amino acids long. CDR1 and CDR2 (germline): SGDLS, YYNGEE. CDR3 DNA: TGTGCCAGCAGCCCGTCGACTAGCGGGGGGCCCTACGAGCAGTACTTC. Translated, it gives CASSPSTSGGPYEQYF.

The chain is built from TRBV27 and TRBJ1-1, with TRBD1 as a possible D gene (6 bases). Germline assignment: CDR1 MNHEY and CDR2 SMNVEV (reference sequence). The CDR3 runs 14 residues. V lost 7 bases, J lost 2 bases, and 14 bases lay in between. CDR3 coding DNA: TGTGCCAGCACTTTCAGGGGCCCTAACACTGAAGCTTTCTTT. Protein product: CASTFRGPNTEAFF.

Only one count was recorded for this clone. The gene calls are TRBV29-1 and TRBJ2-2; D may be TRBD1 (5 bases). The length of the CDR3 is 13 residues. Germline V CDR1 and CDR2: SQVTM, ANQGSEA. V was shortened by 4 bases and J by 1 base, with 7 bases between the two germline ends. As DNA, the CDR3 is TGCAGCGTTGGGCAGGGGAACACCGGGGAGCTGTTTTTT. The encoded protein is CSVGQGNTGELFF.

The chain carries TRBV5-1 and TRBJ1-1, with D unclear. Trimming pared 4 bases from V and 1 base from J, leaving 11 bases between. CDR1 is SGHRS and CDR2 is YFSETQ in the germline V gene. The CDR3 spans 14 residues. CDR3 nucleotides: TGCGCCAGCAGCCTAGGACTGAAGAACACTGAAGCTTTCTTT. It specifies CASSLGLKNTEAFF. Full variable domain (outside the CDR3, taken from reference TRBV5-1 and TRBJ1-1): KAGVTQTPRYLIKTRGQQVTLSCSPISGHRSVSWYQQTPGQGLQFLFEYFSETQRNKGNFPGRFSGRQFSNSRSEMNVSTLELGDSALYLCASSLGLKNTEAFFGQGTRLTVV.

This clone was found a few times. The chain combines TRBV6-1 with TRBJ1-4; D gene unclear. Trimming shortened V by 1 base and J by 8 bases, and 14 bases separated the two germline ends. The germline V gene has CDR1 MNHNS and CDR2 SASEGT. This CDR3 comprises 15 residues. The CDR3 nucleotides read TGTGCCAGCAGTGAAGTATGGGGAGCGGGGGAAAAACTGTTTTTT. This codes for CASSEVWGAGEKLFF.

The gene calls are TRBV4-1 and TRBJ2-3, with 12 bases identical to TRBD2. Germline CDR1 MGHRA, CDR2 YSYEKL. After removal of 3 bases from V and 3 bases from J, the junction contained 13 bases not matched to a gene. This CDR3 region has 19 residues. For the CDR3, the DNA is TGCGCCAGCAGCCACGCCGGGGCTAGCGGGAGGGGTGGGACAGATACGCAGTATTTT. This sequence encodes CASSHAGASGRGGTDTQYF.

The gene calls are TRBV7-2 and TRBJ1-1; 9 nucleotides align to TRBD1. J gave up 11 bases and V 5 bases, and 9 bases lay outside the gene matches. CDR1 is SGHTA, CDR2 FQGNSA, per germline. The CDR3 totals 13 residues. Here the CDR3 DNA reads TGTGCCAGCAGCCTAGGACAGGGGAGGTACGCTTTCTTT. Protein sequence: CASSLGQGRYAFF. The full variable domain, with the rest looked up from reference TRBV7-2 and TRBJ1-1, is GAGVSQSPSNKVTEKGKDVELRCDPISGHTALYWYRQSLGQGLEFLIYFQGNSAPDKSGLPSDRFSAERTGGSVSTLTIQRTQQEDSAVYLCASSLGQGRYAFFGQGTRLTVV.

This chain connects TRBV5-1 to TRBJ1-5; perhaps TRBD1 as D (5 bases). Trimming removed 0 bases at V and 0 bases at J, with 7 bases between. The CDR3 is 15 amino acids. Germline V gene data show CDR1 as SGHRS and CDR2 as YFSETQ. CDR3 nucleotides: TGCGCCAGCAGCTTGGGACAGTATAGCAATCAGCCCCAGCATTTT. Its protein is CASSLGQYSNQPQHF.

Written as DNA, the CDR3 is TGTGCCAGCAGTGTTCTCGGGAGGGCAGATACGCAGTATTTT. It yields the protein CASSVLGRADTQYF. This chain links TRBV25-1 with TRBJ2-3; 8 nucleotides match TRBD2. CDR1 is MGHDK, CDR2 SYGVNS, per germline. V dropped 4 bases and J dropped 4; count of bases not matched to a gene: 4. CDR3 length: 14 amino acids.

The chain is built from TRBV19 and TRBJ1-2; D call uncertain. The V and J ends lost 7 bases and 1 base respectively, with 4 bases between them. Germline lookup yields CDR1 LNHDA and CDR2 SQIVND (reference sequence). The CDR3 has 11 amino acids. In DNA form, the CDR3 reads TGTGCCAGTAACAGTAACTATGGCTACACCTTC. Translating gives CASNSNYGYTF.

This clone was observed once. This chain joins TRBV15 and TRBJ1-5; D is uncertain. The CDR3 runs to 14 residues. Trimming took 9 bases from V and 3 from J, leaving 15 bases between them. Germline V gene sequence: CDR1 LNHNV, CDR2 YYDKDF (reference sequence). The CDR3 DNA reads as TGTGCCACACAAATCCGGGGTCTCAATCAGCCCCAGCATTTT. Its translation: CATQIRGLNQPQHF.

This clone was seen a few times. The chain employs TRBV4-1 and TRBJ1-2; TRBD1 might be the D (6 bases). CDR3 length: 11 residues. Germline V gene data show CDR1 as MGHRA and CDR2 as YSYEKL. V was clipped by 3 bases and J by 10 bases, with 9 bases between them. The CDR3 coding sequence is TGCGCCAGCAGCCATAGGGACACCTACACCTTC. Translation: CASSHRDTYTF.

The chain carries TRBV28 and TRBJ2-7, with D tentatively TRBD1 (5 bases). The V and J ends lost 6 bases and 3 bases respectively, with 9 bases between them. Germline V gives CDR1 MDHEN, CDR2 SYDVKM. This CDR3 contains 12 residues. CDR3 DNA: TGTGCCAGCAGAGGGGATGGCTACGAGCAGTACTTC. Its protein product is CASRGDGYEQYF.

This chain uses TRBV5-1 with TRBJ2-7, with D perhaps matching TRBD1 (5 bases). CDR1 and CDR2 from the germline V gene are SGHRS and YFSETQ. The CDR3 is 12 residues long. The ends were cut back, 7 bases at V and 3 bases at J, with 11 bases in the middle. The CDR3 DNA follows: TGCGCCAGCTCCGACGACAGCTACGAGCAGTACTTC. Translating gives CASSDDSYEQYF.

This clone was observed a handful of times. The CDR3 sequence: CASSYTGLVAEQFF. The CDR3 nucleotides read TGTGCCAGCAGTTACACGGGACTGGTGGCTGAGCAGTTCTTC. The V gene is TRBV6-5, the J gene TRBJ2-1; D is perhaps TRBD2 (6 bases). With 2 bases removed from V and 9 bases from J, the gap between germline ends came to 14 bases. Germline assignment: CDR1 MNHEY and CDR2 SVGAGI. The CDR3 length is 14 residues.

This chain connects TRBV21-1 to TRBJ2-2; TRBD2, as called in the table, went unchecked against the DNA. TRBV21-1 is labeled a pseudogene. The CDR3 spans 15 residues. CDR3 amino acids: CAPPKIFPSTGELFF. CDR3 sequence (DNA): TGTGCTCCCCCGAAGATATTCCCGAGTACCGGGGAGCTGTTTTTT.

V gene TRBV6-6 combines with J gene TRBJ2-7; D is uncertain. CDR3 length: 15 amino acids. Germline V CDR1 and CDR2: MNHNY, SVGAGI (reference sequence). Between the trimmed V and J ends, which lost 2 bases and 2 bases, there was a span of 13 bases. The CDR3 region is CASSYDGRNAYEQYF. CDR3 nucleotides: TGTGCCAGCAGTTACGACGGCAGGAACGCCTACGAGCAGTACTTC.

This clone was counted once. The CDR3 loop reads CASSFSIWSNEKLFF. CDR3 DNA sequence: TGCGCCAGCAGCTTTTCTATATGGTCTAATGAAAAACTGTTTTTT. The chain employs TRBV5-1 and TRBJ1-4, with no clear D. The CDR3 consists of 15 residues. Trimming left V 2 bases short and J 3 bases short, with 11 bases between. Germline CDR1 SGHRS, CDR2 YFSETQ.

The J gene is TRBJ1-5, the V gene TRBV4-1, with a weak D call TRBD1 (6 bases). The CDR3 totals 15 residues. Trimming left V 1 base short and J 5 bases short, with 12 bases between. CDR1 and CDR2 from the germline V gene are MGHRA and YSYEKL. The CDR3 DNA sequence: TGCGCCAGCAGCCAAGGCGACAGGATCTATCAGCCCCAGCATTTT. Its protein is CASSQGDRIYQPQHF.

This clone was picked up one time. The J gene is TRBJ1-5, the V gene TRBV7-9; D gene unclear. V was trimmed by 5 bases and J by 0 bases, leaving 11 bases between them. This CDR3 comprises 15 residues. Germline loops: CDR1 SEHNR, CDR2 FQNEAQ (reference sequence). The CDR3 DNA sequence: TGTGCCAGCAGCCCACGTGGAGATAGCAATCAGCCCCAGCATTTT. Protein: CASSPRGDSNQPQHF. The full variable domain, rest sourced from reference TRBV7-9 and TRBJ1-5, is DTGVSQNPRHKITKRGQNVTFRCDPISEHNRLYWYRQTLGQGPEFLTYFQNEAQLEKSRLLSDRFSAERPKGSFSTLEIQRTEQGDSAMYLCASSPRGDSNQPQHFGDGTRLSIL.

V and J are TRBV19 and TRBJ2-1; TRBD2 aligns across 14 bases. This CDR3 comprises 17 residues. Germline V lookup: CDR1 LNHDA, CDR2 SQIVND (reference sequence). V lost 7 bases, J lost 8 bases, and 13 bases stayed unmatched. CDR3 nucleotide sequence: TGTGCCAGTACCCAAGGACTAGCGGGAGGCGCCCGGGATGAGCAGTTCTTC. Translating gives CASTQGLAGGARDEQFF.

The chain joins TRBV4-1 to TRBJ2-7; TRBD2 aligns across 11 bases. The trim removed 6 bases at V and 2 bases at J, leaving 3 bases unmatched. The CDR3 length is 14 residues. Germline CDR1 reads MGHRA; CDR2 reads YSYEKL. For the CDR3, the DNA is TGCGCCAGCAGTTTAGCGGGAGGGCCCTACGAGCAGTACTTC. It codes for CASSLAGGPYEQYF.

This clone was recorded a few times. The J gene is TRBJ1-5, the V gene TRBV5-1, with a tentative D call TRBD1 (5 bases). The CDR3 contains 15 residues. Trimming took 1 base from V and 10 from J, leaving 18 bases between them. Germline V lookup: CDR1 SGHRS, CDR2 YFSETQ. CDR3 DNA: TGCGCCAGCAGCTTGTATGGGGGGGACTATCGACCCCAGCATTTT. It is translated as CASSLYGGDYRPQHF.

The chain uses TRBV28 and TRBJ1-3, with D perhaps matching TRBD1 (6 bases). This CDR3 is 16 amino acids long. Germline CDR1 reads MDHEN; CDR2 reads SYDVKM. The V end lost 6 bases, the J end lost 2 bases, and 17 bases lay between the germline ends. CDR3 nucleotides: TGTGCCAGCAGAAAGAAACAGGGCTGGCCTGGAAACACCATATATTTT. This encodes CASRKKQGWPGNTIYF.

CDR3 coding DNA: TGTGCCTGGAGACACGGACAGGGGAACTACGAGCAGTACTTC. Protein product: CAWRHGQGNYEQYF. The chain combines TRBV30 with TRBJ2-7; the match to TRBD1 covers 9 bases. The junction had 6 bases not matched to a gene; V was cut back by 3 bases and J by 3 bases. The CDR3 runs 14 residues. The V gene's germline CDR1 is GTSNPN and CDR2 SVGIG (reference sequence).

The genes are TRBV6-5 and TRBJ2-5; D is possibly TRBD1 (5 bases). V was trimmed by 9 bases and J by 9 bases, leaving 17 bases between them. Per the germline V gene, CDR1 is MNHEY and CDR2 is SVGAGI. The CDR3 sequence is 12 residues long. The CDR3 coding sequence is TGTGCCAGTATGGGGCCGGATCGGGCCCAGTACTTC. Protein product: CASMGPDRAQYF.